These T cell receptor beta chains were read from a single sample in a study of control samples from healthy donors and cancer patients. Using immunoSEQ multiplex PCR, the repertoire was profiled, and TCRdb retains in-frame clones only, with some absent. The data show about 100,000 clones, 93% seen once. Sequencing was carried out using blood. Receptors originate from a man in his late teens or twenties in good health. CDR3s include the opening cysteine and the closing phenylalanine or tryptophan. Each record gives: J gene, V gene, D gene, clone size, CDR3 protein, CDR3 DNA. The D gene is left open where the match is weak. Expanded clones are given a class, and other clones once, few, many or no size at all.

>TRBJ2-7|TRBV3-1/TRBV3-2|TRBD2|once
CASSQLGRLAGGQARYEQYF
TGTGCCAGCAGCCAACTAGGTAGACTAGCGGGGGGCCAAGCAAGGTACGAGCAGTACTTC
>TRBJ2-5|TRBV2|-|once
CASSEDQEETQYF
TGTGCCAGCAGTGAAGACCAGGAAGAGACCCAGTACTTC
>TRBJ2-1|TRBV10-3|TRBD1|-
CATTGYRDRVNEQFF
TGTGCCACCACGGGCTACCGGGACAGGGTTAATGAGCAGTTCTTC
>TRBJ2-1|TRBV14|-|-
CASSPRREQFF
TGTGCCAGCAGCCCCCGCCGCGAGCAGTTCTTC
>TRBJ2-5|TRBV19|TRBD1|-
CASSFLRQGARETQYF
TGTGCCAGTAGTTTTCTGCGACAGGGGGCACGAGAGACCCAGTACTTC
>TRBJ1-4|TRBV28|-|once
CASSKTDPNEKLFF
TGTGCCAGCAGCAAGACAGATCCTAATGAAAAACTGTTTTTT
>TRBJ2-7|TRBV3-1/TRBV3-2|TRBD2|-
CASSQETSGSGEEQYF
TGTGCCAGCAGCCAAGAGACTAGCGGGAGTGGGGAGGAGCAGTACTTC
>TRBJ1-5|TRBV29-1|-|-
CSVGPAYDQPQHF
TGCAGCGTTGGTCCAGCGTACGATCAGCCCCAGCATTTT
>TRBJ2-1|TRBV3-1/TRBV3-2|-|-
CASSQFFGDYNEQFF
TGTGCCAGCAGCCAATTTTTCGGTGACTACAATGAGCAGTTCTTC
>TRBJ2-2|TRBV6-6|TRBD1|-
CASSSGGRTGELFF
TGTGCCAGCAGTTCAGGGGGACGCACCGGGGAGCTGTTTTTT
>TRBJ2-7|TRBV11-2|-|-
CASSLVDEQYF
TGTGCCAGCAGCTTAGTTGACGAGCAGTACTTC
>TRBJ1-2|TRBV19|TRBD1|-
CASSTWTGGADGYTF
TGTGCCAGTAGTACCTGGACAGGGGGCGCGGATGGCTACACCTTC
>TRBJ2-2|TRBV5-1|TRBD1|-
CASTPGQSTGELFF
TGCGCCAGCACCCCGGGACAGAGCACCGGGGAGCTGTTTTTT
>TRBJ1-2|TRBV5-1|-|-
CASSLGAGRYGYTF
TGCGCCAGCAGCTTGGGCGCAGGAAGATATGGCTACACCTTC
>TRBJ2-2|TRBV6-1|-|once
CASSELFGGRFAGELFF
TGTGCCAGCAGTGAACTTTTCGGGGGGCGATTCGCCGGGGAGCTGTTTTTT
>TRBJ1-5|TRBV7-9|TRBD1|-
CASSDRAGNQPQHF
TGTGCCAGCAGCGACAGGGCAGGCAATCAGCCCCAGCATTTT
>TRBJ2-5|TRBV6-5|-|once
CASSARLTKETQYF
TGTGCCAGCAGCGCCAGGTTAACCAAAGAGACCCAGTACTTC
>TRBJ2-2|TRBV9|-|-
CASSLRTANTGELFF
TGTGCCAGCAGCCTTCGGACCGCTAACACCGGGGAGCTGTTTTTT
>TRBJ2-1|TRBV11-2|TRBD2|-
CASSPDTGLAGGWYNEQFF
TGTGCCAGCAGCCCCGACACAGGACTAGCGGGAGGTTGGTACAATGAGCAGTTCTTC
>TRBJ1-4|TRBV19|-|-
CASSIDRARGGEKLFF
TGTGCCAGTAGTATAGATCGAGCCAGGGGAGGTGAAAAACTGTTTTTT
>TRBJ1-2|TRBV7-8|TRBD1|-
CASSLKSTGGAGYGYTF
TGTGCCAGCAGCTTAAAGAGTACAGGGGGCGCAGGCTATGGCTACACCTTC
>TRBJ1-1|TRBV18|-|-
CASSREEATEAFF
TGTGCCAGCTCACGGGAAGAGGCCACTGAAGCTTTCTTT
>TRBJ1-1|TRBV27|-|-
CASSGANTEAFF
TGTGCCAGCAGTGGCGCGAACACTGAAGCTTTCTTT
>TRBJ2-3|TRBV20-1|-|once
CSAGTGTQYF
TGCAGTGCTGGGACTGGTACGCAGTATTTT
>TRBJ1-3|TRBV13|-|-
CASSSDPGVSGNTIYF
TGTGCCAGCAGCTCCGACCCGGGAGTCTCTGGAAACACCATATATTTT
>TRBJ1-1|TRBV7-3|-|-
CASSLPGGTEAFF
TGTGCCAGCAGCCTCCCTGGAGGAACTGAAGCTTTCTTT
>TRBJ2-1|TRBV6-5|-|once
CASSYGGSSYNEQFF
TGTGCCAGCAGTTACGGGGGGAGCTCCTACAATGAGCAGTTCTTC
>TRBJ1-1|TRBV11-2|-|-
CASSFSGGNTEAFF
TGTGCCAGCAGCTTTAGCGGGGGAAACACTGAAGCTTTCTTT